The 27 T cell receptor beta chains below all came from one sample that was sequenced in a study of blood T cell repertoires in COVID-19. Profiled with immunoSEQ multiplex PCR; TCRdb holds only in-frame clones, not every one. The sample comprises 130,000 to 150,000 clones, more than 65% of which are singletons, and around 9.6% rests with the top ten. The sample taken for sequencing was peripheral blood. The receptors shown here come from a man aged 60-69 years with active or convalescent COVID-19.

The CDR3 here is CASCQGRGLRDTQYF. The CDR3 nucleotides read TGTGCCAGCTGCCAGGGGCGAGGTTTAAGGGATACGCAGTATTTT. V and J are TRBV7-2 and TRBJ2-3; TRBD1 is a possible D gene (6 bases). Trimming stripped 8 bases from V and 6 bases from J, with 21 bases between. Germline assignment: CDR1 SGHTA and CDR2 FQGNSA. The CDR3 contains 15 residues.

This clone was found a few times. This chain links TRBV30 with TRBJ1-4; a possible D gene is TRBD1 (6 bases). The CDR3 totals 14 residues. Trimming removed 7 bases at V and 4 bases at J, with 16 bases between. CDR1 GTSNPN and CDR2 SVGIG come from the germline V gene (reference sequence). DNA for the CDR3: TGTGCCTTCAGACTCAGGGGTAGTAATGAAAAACTGTTTTTT. This translates into CAFRLRGSNEKLFF.

The rearrangement joins TRBV9 to TRBJ1-1, with a possible D match to TRBD1 (5 bases). From germline, CDR1 is SGDLS and CDR2 YYNGEE. The CDR3 is made up of 13 amino acids. Trimming left V 4 bases short and J 8 bases short, with 15 bases between. Here the CDR3 reads CASSTSWGGEAFF. The DNA of the CDR3 is TGTGCCAGCAGCACCTCCTGGGGGGGAGAAGCTTTCTTT.

V usage is TRBV7-6 and J usage is TRBJ1-5, with a weak D call TRBD1 (6 bases). CDR1 is SGHVS and CDR2 is FNYEAQ in the germline V gene. This CDR3 is 15 amino acids long. Trimming removed 2 bases from V and 6 bases from J, with 14 bases in between. The CDR3 DNA sequence: TGTGCCAGCAGCTTATCGGCAGGGGCTGGTCAGCCCCAGCATTTT. This codes for CASSLSAGAGQPQHF. Complete variable domain (other parts from reference TRBV7-6 and TRBJ1-5): GAGVSQSPRYKVTKRGQDVALRCDPISGHVSLYWYRQALGQGPEFLTYFNYEAQQDKSGLPNDRFSAERPEGSISTLTIQRTEQRDSAMYRCASSLSAGAGQPQHFGDGTRLSIL.

The chain employs TRBV7-2 and TRBJ1-2, with 12 bases that match TRBD1. The J segment lost 8 bases and the V segment lost 1 base, leaving 5 bases of the junction unmatched. Germline V gene sequence: CDR1 SGHTA, CDR2 FQGNSA. The CDR3 contains 15 residues. Here the CDR3 reads CASSLEGQGARGYTF. For the CDR3, the DNA is TGTGCCAGCAGCTTAGAGGGACAGGGGGCACGGGGCTACACCTTC.

V gene TRBV6-2 or TRBV6-3 combines with J gene TRBJ1-2; possibly TRBD1 for D (6 bases). Between the trimmed V and J ends, which lost 2 bases and 8 bases, there was a span of 15 bases. Per the germline V gene, CDR1 is MNHEY and CDR2 is SVGEGT. This CDR3 contains 14 residues. Here the CDR3 reads CASSYGGQLGGYTF. The CDR3 DNA reads TGTGCCAGCAGTTACGGGGGCCAACTGGGAGGCTACACCTTC.

The chain employs TRBV30 and TRBJ1-1; possibly TRBD1 for D (6 bases). Trimming took 1 base from V and 11 from J, leaving 11 bases between them. The CDR3 covers 11 residues. Germline V gives CDR1 GTSNPN, CDR2 SVGIG (reference sequence). CDR3 sequence (DNA): TGTGCCTGGAGTGCGGGGGGCGACGCTTTCTTT. Translated, it gives CAWSAGGDAFF.

This chain joins TRBV4-3 and TRBJ1-2; 7 positions match TRBD1. V lost 0 bases and J lost 4; bases outside the gene matches: 8. The CDR3 runs 16 residues. Germline CDR1 and CDR2: LGHNA and YSLEER. CDR3 DNA sequence: TGCGCCAGCAGCCAAGAACAGGGGCCTGAAGGCTATGGCTACACCTTC. Translating gives CASSQEQGPEGYGYTF.

This clone has a handful of counts. V and J are TRBV19 and TRBJ2-1, with 7 bases identical to TRBD2. The CDR3 covers 16 residues. Germline V gene lookup returns CDR1 LNHDA and CDR2 SQIVND (reference sequence). The V and J ends lost 8 bases and 0 bases, in that order; junction bases with no gene match: 10. This CDR3 is CASSFSGTTSYNEQFF. Here the CDR3 DNA reads TGTGCCAGTTCCTTTTCCGGGACTACCTCCTACAATGAGCAGTTCTTC.

There are a few counts of this clone. The chain couples TRBV19 to TRBJ2-1; 9 bases map to TRBD2. This CDR3 spans 16 amino acids. Germline trimming cut 5 bases from V and 13 bases from J; bases unmatched to any gene: 18. Germline V gene data show CDR1 as LNHDA and CDR2 as SQIVND (reference sequence). The CDR3 loop reads CASSQPSPAGGEKQFF. The CDR3, as DNA: TGTGCCAGTAGTCAACCCTCCCCCGCGGGAGGGGAAAAACAGTTCTTC.

The chain has TRBV19 and TRBJ2-1; 7 nucleotides align to TRBD1. This CDR3 spans 15 amino acids. The ends lost 5 bases at V and 4 bases at J; junction bases unmatched: 8. CDR1 LNHDA and CDR2 SQIVND come from the germline V gene (reference sequence). The CDR3 is CASSVTGMVYNEQFF. CDR3 nucleotide sequence: TGTGCCAGTAGTGTGACAGGGATGGTTTACAATGAGCAGTTCTTC.

This clone was seen a single time. The rearrangement links TRBV29-1 to TRBJ1-3; no definite D call. This CDR3 comprises 16 residues. V lost 3 bases to trimming and J lost 0 bases, with 15 bases between them. CDR1 and CDR2 (germline): SQVTM, ANQGSEA. This CDR3 reads CSVEEVMGISGNTIYF. The DNA for the CDR3 is TGCAGCGTTGAGGAGGTAATGGGCATCTCTGGAAACACCATATATTTT.

The gene calls are TRBV5-6 and TRBJ2-5; 7 positions agree with TRBD1. The V and J ends lost 1 base and 2 bases, in that order; junction bases with no gene match: 2. This CDR3 has 14 amino acids. Germline V gene data show CDR1 as SGHDT and CDR2 as YYEEEE. DNA for the CDR3: TGTGCCAGCAGCTTGTTGGGACAGCAAGAGACCCAGTACTTC. Protein sequence: CASSLLGQQETQYF.

CDR3 nucleotides: TGCAGCGTTGATCAATTCACTGAAGCTTTCTTT. This translates into CSVDQFTEAFF. This sequence joins TRBV29-1 and TRBJ1-1; unclear D gene. Per the germline V gene, CDR1 is SQVTM and CDR2 is ANQGSEA. This CDR3 region has 11 residues. Trimming shortened V by 3 bases and J by 4 bases, and 6 bases separated the two germline ends.

DNA for the CDR3: TGTGCCAGCAGCACAGACACGTACGAGCAGTACTTC. Translation gives CASSTDTYEQYF. The chain links TRBV7-9 to TRBJ2-7; unclear D gene. This CDR3 has 12 residues. CDR1 SEHNR and CDR2 FQNEAQ come from the germline V gene (reference sequence). Between the trimmed V and J ends, which lost 5 bases and 4 bases, there was a span of 9 bases.

V gene TRBV25-1 combines with J gene TRBJ1-5, with TRBD1 identical over 7 bases. Germline trimming cut 2 bases from V and 7 bases from J; bases unmatched to any gene: 2. Germline CDR1 MGHDK, CDR2 SYGVNS. The CDR3 totals 13 residues. CDR3 in amino acids: CASSERQGQPQHF. As DNA, the CDR3 is TGTGCCAGCAGTGAAAGACAGGGCCAGCCCCAGCATTTT. Full variable domain (outside the CDR3, taken from reference TRBV25-1 and TRBJ1-5): EADIYQTPRYLVIGTGKKITLECSQTMGHDKMYWYQQDPGMELHLIHYSYGVNSTEKGDLSSESTVSRIRTEHFPLTLESARPSHTSQYLCASSERQGQPQHFGDGTRLSIL.

V and J are TRBV5-5 and TRBJ2-7, with 10 positions matching TRBD1. Trimming cost V 4 bases and J 2 bases; bases outside gene matches: 3. The CDR3 spans 14 residues. Germline-derived CDR1 and CDR2 are SGHKS and YYEKEE (reference sequence). The chain's CDR3 is CASSPGTGAYEQYF. The CDR3 region has the DNA TGTGCCAGCAGCCCCGGGACAGGGGCCTACGAGCAGTACTTC.

The CDR3 DNA reads TGTGCCAGCAGGAGGGAGCTAGCGGGAGGGCCTTACGAGCAGTACGTC. Translating gives CASRRELAGGPYEQYV. This chain uses TRBV2 with TRBJ2-7; 12 bases agree with TRBD2. Germline-derived CDR1 and CDR2 are SNHLY and FYNNEI. The CDR3 extends over 16 amino acids. V dropped 6 bases and J dropped 4; count of bases not matched to a gene: 10.

The chain uses TRBV19 and TRBJ1-1; no clear D. The length of the CDR3 is 13 residues. Trimming took 8 bases from V and 6 from J, leaving 16 bases between them. Germline V lookup: CDR1 LNHDA, CDR2 SQIVND (reference sequence). This CDR3 is CASSRLEIPEAFF. The CDR3 nucleotides are TGTGCCAGTTCCCGGTTGGAGATCCCTGAAGCTTTCTTT. The full variable domain, its missing parts supplied by reference TRBV19 and TRBJ1-1, is DGGITQSPKYLFRKEGQNVTLSCEQNLNHDAMYWYRQDPGQGLRLIYYSQIVNDFQKGDIAEGYSVSREKKESFPLTVTSAQKNPTAFYLCASSRLEIPEAFFGQGTRLTVV.

This clone was picked up one time. This rearrangement joins TRBV6-5 to TRBJ1-2; a possible D gene is TRBD1 (5 bases). Deletions cut 1 base from V and 8 bases from J, with 17 bases between. The V gene's germline CDR1 is MNHEY and CDR2 SVGAGI. The CDR3 has 15 amino acids. The CDR3 DNA is TGTGCCAGCAGTTACTTCGACGGCTCCAGGGCGGGCTACACCTTC. It specifies CASSYFDGSRAGYTF.

The gene calls are TRBV24-1 and TRBJ2-2; TRBD2 aligns across 9 bases. The ends lost 0 bases at V and 4 bases at J; junction bases unmatched: 11. The CDR3 loop spans 19 amino acids. CDR1 and CDR2 (germline): KGHDR, SFDVKD. The CDR3 sequence: CATSDLKKVAGEGTGELFF. As DNA, the CDR3 is TGTGCCACCAGTGATTTGAAGAAGGTAGCGGGAGAGGGCACCGGGGAGCTGTTTTTT.

The chain recombines TRBV14 with TRBJ1-1; a possible D gene is TRBD1 (6 bases). The germline CDR1 and CDR2 sequences are SGHDN and FVKESK. Trimming shortened V by 0 bases and J by 5 bases, and 19 bases separated the two germline ends. The CDR3 is 17 amino acids. The CDR3 spells CASSQDLRGGLRTEAFF. The CDR3 DNA sequence: TGTGCCAGCAGCCAAGATCTTAGGGGGGGGTTGAGGACTGAAGCTTTCTTT.

This clone was observed once. The J gene is TRBJ2-3, the V gene TRBV5-1, with D maybe TRBD2 (6 bases). CDR3 length: 14 residues. Germline V gene sequence: CDR1 SGHRS, CDR2 YFSETQ. V was pared by 1 base and J by 3 bases, with 9 bases between. CDR3 in amino acids: CASSLNLATDTQYF. CDR3 DNA: TGCGCCAGCAGCTTGAACCTAGCGACAGATACGCAGTATTTT.

This sequence joins TRBV5-1 and TRBJ1-3; D gene uncertain. From germline, CDR1 is SGHRS and CDR2 YFSETQ. The CDR3 length is 15 residues. The V gene lost 3 bases and the J gene lost 0 bases, with 10 bases spanning the gap. The CDR3 loop is CASSSTPISGNTIYF. The CDR3 nucleotides are TGCGCCAGCAGCTCGACACCTATCTCTGGAAACACCATATATTTT.

The rearrangement links TRBV11-1 to TRBJ2-7; D unclear. The CDR3 is 12 residues long. Per germline, CDR1 SGHAT and CDR2 FQDESV (reference sequence). V shed 8 bases and J shed 0 bases, with 8 bases lying between them. CDR3 in amino acids: CASAMCSYEQYV. The CDR3 DNA reads TGTGCCAGCGCTATGTGCTCCTACGAGCAGTACGTC.

This clone showed up just once. This chain uses TRBV5-1 with TRBJ1-2; 10 nucleotides align to TRBD1. From germline, CDR1 is SGHRS and CDR2 YFSETQ. There are 15 residues in the CDR3. V dropped 4 bases and J dropped 2; count of bases not matched to a gene: 5. CDR3 bases: TGCGCCAGCAGCGCCCGGGACAGGGGAAACTATGGCTACACCTTC. Encoded protein: CASSARDRGNYGYTF.

This clone was counted only a few times. This CDR3 is CAWSALLPGNTIYF. The CDR3 DNA is TGTGCCTGGAGTGCACTTTTACCCGGAAACACCATATATTTT. The chain carries TRBV30 and TRBJ1-3; no reliable D call. Germline V gene sequence: CDR1 GTSNPN, CDR2 SVGIG (reference sequence). The CDR3 runs to 14 residues. The V gene lost 1 base and the J gene lost 4 bases, with 11 bases spanning the gap. The whole variable domain, remainder taken from reference TRBV30 and TRBJ1-3, is SQTIHQWPATLVQPVGSPLSLECTVEGTSNPNLYWYRQAAGRGLQLLFYSVGIGQISSEVPQNLSASRPQDRQFILSSKKLLLSDSGFYLCAWSALLPGNTIYFGEGSWLTVV.